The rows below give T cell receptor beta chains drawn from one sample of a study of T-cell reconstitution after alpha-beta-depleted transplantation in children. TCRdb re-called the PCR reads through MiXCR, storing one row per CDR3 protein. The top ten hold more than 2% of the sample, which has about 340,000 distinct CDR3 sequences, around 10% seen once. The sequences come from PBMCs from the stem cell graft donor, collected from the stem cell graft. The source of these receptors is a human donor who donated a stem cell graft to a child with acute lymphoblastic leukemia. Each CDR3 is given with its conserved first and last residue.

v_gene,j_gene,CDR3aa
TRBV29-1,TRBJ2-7,CSVEEPDGPFYEQYF
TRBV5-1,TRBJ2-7,CASSLAGGGAAYEQYF
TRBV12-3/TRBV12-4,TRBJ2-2,CASTPLGLAGTGELFF
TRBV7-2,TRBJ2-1,CASSLVPGTTSGYEQFF
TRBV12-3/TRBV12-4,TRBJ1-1,CASSSHWGTEAFF
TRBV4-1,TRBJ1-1,CASSQGPGTGAGSGSYTEAFF
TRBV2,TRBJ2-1,CASSPSPEREGSYNEQFF
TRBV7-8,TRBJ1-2,CASSLLQGEFGYTF
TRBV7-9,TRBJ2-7,CASSSPLALYEQYF
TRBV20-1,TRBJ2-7,CSARDLRRAGGPREQYF
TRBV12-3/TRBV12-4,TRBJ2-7,CASSLQSRTSSNQYF
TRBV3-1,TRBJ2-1,CASSQNLGQVPGEQFF
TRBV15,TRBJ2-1,CATSTTRRAYNEQFF
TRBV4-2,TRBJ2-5,CASSQEGRLLGRETQYF
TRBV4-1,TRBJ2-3,CASSSLLAGAADTQYF
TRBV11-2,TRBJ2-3,CASSLARADTQYF
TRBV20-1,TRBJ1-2,CSARDHHGTGGYGYTF
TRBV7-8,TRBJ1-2,CASSLGRSYGYTF
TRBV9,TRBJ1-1,CASSVDGTGLRGGTEAFF
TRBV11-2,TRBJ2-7,CASSLRQGTVTYEQYF
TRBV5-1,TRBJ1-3,CASSLVGGGSGNTIYF
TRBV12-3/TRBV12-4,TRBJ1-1,CASSLTGRGEAFF
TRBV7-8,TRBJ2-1,CASTNRPVQFF
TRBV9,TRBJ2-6,CASSGQSSGANGLTF
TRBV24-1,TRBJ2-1,CATSDFGLAAYNEQFF
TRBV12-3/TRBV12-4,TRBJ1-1,CASEYLGMGSMNTEAFF
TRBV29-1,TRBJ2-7,CSVEDLRDYEQYF
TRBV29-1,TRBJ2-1,CSVANDRYNEQFF
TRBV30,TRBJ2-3,CARASRPTDTQYF
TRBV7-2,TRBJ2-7,CASSLYRTSSSYEQYF
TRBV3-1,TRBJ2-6,CASSRPSSGANVLTF
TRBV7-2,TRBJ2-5,CASSLGDLEGKTQYF
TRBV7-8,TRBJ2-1,CASSSRRGGLDSYNEQFF
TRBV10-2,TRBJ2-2,CASSPGLTNTGELFF
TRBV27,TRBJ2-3,CASSLSASRGLALDTQYF
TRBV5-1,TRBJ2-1,CASSGAGTSYHNEQFF
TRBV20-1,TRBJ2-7,CSAGRGGTSGRYEQYF
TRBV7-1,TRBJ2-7,CASSPSRDSRYEQYF
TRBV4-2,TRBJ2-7,CASSQNRDTGSYEQYF
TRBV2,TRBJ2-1,CASRSQREKYNEQFF